The following is a T cell receptor (beta chain) sequence with its context. The antigen is undetermined. The ends lost 4 bases at V and 0 bases at J; junction bases unmatched: 10. Germline V gene sequence: CDR1 DFQATT, CDR2 SNEGSKA (reference sequence). The CDR3 is made up of 16 amino acids. These data come from a study of blood T cells in healthy people across ages. Alongside a J-beta primer mix, a sample-barcoded 5' primer served in a second PCR lasting about 7 to 12 cycles. TCRdb itself ran the 5' RACE reads through MiXCR, one entry per CDR3 protein. The top ten hold roughly 25% of the sample, which has hundreds of thousands of distinct CDR3 sequences, roughly three fifths seen once. Whole-study results and caveats: TCR beta diversity was tightly associated with the proportion of naive T cells. Greater diversity and more naive CD4+ cells were seen in long-lived donors than in aged donors.

Drawing of peripheral blood yielded 8.5 to 10 milliliters from each donor. Samples each yielded at least 5 micrograms of total RNA. Input material: blood. The sequence was obtained from a man aged 40-49 years in good health. V and J are TRBV20-1 and TRBJ2-3, with TRBD2 matching 7 bases. CDR3 loop: CSAIPRGRASTDTQYF. DNA of the CDR3: TGCAGTGCTATTCCGCGGGGGAGAGCTAGCACAGATACGCAGTATTTT.